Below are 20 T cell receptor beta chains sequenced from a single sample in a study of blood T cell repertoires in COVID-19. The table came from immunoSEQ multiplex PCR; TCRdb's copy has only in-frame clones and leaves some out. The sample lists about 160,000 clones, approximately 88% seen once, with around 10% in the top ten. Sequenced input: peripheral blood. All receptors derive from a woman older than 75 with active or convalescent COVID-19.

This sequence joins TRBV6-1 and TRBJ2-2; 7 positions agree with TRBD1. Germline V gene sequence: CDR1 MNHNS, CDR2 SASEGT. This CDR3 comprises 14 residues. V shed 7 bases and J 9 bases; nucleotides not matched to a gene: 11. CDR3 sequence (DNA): TGTGCCAGCACCGCCGAGACAGGGTACCGGGAGCTGTTTTTT. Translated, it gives CASTAETGYRELFF.

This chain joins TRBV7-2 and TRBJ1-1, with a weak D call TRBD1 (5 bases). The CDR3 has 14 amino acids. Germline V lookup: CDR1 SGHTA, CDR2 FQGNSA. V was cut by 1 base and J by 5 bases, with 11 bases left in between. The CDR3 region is CASSLDPGGTEAFF. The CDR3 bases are TGTGCCAGCAGCTTAGACCCCGGGGGGACTGAAGCTTTCTTT.

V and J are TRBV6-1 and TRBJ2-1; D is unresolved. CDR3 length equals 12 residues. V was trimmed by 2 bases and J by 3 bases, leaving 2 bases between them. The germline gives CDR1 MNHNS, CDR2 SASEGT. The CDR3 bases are TGTGCCAGCAGTGAACTCTACAATGAGCAGTTCTTC. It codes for CASSELYNEQFF.

In nucleotides, the CDR3 is TGTGCCAGCAGTCGCTCCGGGACAGGGAAAGAGACCCAGTACTTC. It codes for CASSRSGTGKETQYF. The chain recombines TRBV7-2 with TRBJ2-5; TRBD1 matches 9 bases. Germline CDR1 SGHTA, CDR2 FQGNSA. V lost 6 bases and J lost 3; bases outside the gene matches: 8. This CDR3 is built from 15 residues.

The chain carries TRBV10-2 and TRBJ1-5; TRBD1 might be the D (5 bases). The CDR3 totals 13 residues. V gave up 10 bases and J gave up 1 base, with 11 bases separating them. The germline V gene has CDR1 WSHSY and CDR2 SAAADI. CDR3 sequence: CATCRVSNQPQHF. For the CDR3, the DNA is TGCGCCACCTGCAGGGTAAGCAATCAGCCCCAGCATTTT.

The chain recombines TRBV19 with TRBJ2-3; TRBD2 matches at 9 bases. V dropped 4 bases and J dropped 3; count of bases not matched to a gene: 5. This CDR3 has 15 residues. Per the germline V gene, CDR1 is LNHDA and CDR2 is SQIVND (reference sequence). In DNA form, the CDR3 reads TGTGCCAGTAGTACGGGACTAGCTGGGACAGATACGCAGTATTTT. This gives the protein CASSTGLAGTDTQYF.

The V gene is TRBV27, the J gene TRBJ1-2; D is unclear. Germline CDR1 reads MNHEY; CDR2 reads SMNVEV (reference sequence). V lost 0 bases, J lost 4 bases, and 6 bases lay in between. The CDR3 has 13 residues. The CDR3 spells CASSLSPGYGYTF. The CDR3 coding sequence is TGTGCCAGCAGTTTATCTCCAGGCTATGGCTACACCTTC.

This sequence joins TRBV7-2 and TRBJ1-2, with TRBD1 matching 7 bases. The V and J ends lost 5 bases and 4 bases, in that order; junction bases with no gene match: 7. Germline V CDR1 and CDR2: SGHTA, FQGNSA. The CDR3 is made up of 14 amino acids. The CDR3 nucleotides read TGTGCCAGCAGCCTAGGACAGGTTGCCTATGGCTACACCTTC. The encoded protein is CASSLGQVAYGYTF. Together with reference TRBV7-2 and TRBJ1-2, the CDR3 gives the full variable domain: GAGVSQSPSNKVTEKGKDVELRCDPISGHTALYWYRQSLGQGLEFLIYFQGNSAPDKSGLPSDRFSAERTGGSVSTLTIQRTQQEDSAVYLCASSLGQVAYGYTFGSGTRLTVV.

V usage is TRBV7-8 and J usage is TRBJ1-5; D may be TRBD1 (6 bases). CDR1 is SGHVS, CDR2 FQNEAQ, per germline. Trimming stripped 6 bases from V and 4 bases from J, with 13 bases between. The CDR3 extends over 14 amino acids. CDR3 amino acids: CASRTGQGNQPQHF. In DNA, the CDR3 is TGTGCCAGCAGAACCGGCCAGGGGAATCAGCCCCAGCATTTT.

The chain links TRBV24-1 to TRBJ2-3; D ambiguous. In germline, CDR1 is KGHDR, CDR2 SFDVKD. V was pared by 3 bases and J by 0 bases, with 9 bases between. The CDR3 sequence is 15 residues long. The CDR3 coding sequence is TGTGCCACCAGTGATCCCTCCCTTAGCACAGATACGCAGTATTTT. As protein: CATSDPSLSTDTQYF.

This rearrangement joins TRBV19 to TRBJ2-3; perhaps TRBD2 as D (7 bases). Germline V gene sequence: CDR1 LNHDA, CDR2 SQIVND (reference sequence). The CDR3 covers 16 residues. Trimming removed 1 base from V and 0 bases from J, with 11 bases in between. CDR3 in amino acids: CASSIGGGASTDTQYF. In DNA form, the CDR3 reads TGTGCCAGTAGTATAGGAGGGGGGGCTAGCACAGATACGCAGTATTTT.

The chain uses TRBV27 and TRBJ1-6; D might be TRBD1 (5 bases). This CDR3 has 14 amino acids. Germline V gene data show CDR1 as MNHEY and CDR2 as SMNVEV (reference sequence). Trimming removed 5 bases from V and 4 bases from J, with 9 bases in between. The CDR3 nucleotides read TGTGCCAGCAGTAACCGACAGTATAATTCACCCCTCCACTTT. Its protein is CASSNRQYNSPLHF.

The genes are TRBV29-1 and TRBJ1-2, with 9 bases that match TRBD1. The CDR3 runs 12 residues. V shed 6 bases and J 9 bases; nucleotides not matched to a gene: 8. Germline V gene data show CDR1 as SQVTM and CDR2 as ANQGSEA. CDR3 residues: CSVEMTGGSYTF. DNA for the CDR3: TGCAGCGTCGAAATGACAGGGGGGAGCTACACCTTC.

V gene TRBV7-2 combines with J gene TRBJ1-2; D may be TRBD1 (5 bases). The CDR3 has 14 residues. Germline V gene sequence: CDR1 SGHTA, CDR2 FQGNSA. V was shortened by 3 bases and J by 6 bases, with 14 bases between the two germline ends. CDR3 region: CASSLLQGGDGYTF. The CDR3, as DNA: TGTGCCAGCAGCTTGCTGCAGGGTGGGGATGGCTACACCTTC.

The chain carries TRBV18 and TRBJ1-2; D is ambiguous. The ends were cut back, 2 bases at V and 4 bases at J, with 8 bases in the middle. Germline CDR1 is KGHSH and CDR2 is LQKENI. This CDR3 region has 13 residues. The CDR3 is CASSPTTIYGYTF. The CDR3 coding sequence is TGTGCCAGCTCACCAACTACAATCTATGGCTACACCTTC. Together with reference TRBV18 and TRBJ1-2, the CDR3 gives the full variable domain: NAGVMQNPRHLVRRRGQEARLRCSPMKGHSHVYWYRQLPEEGLKFMVYLQKENIIDESGMPKERFSAEFPKEGPSILRIQQVVRGDSAAYFCASSPTTIYGYTFGSGTRLTVV.

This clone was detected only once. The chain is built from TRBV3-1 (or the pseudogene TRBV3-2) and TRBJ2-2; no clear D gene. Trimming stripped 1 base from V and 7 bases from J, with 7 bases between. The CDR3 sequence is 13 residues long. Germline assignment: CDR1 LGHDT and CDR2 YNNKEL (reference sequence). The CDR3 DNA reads TGTGCCAGCAGCCAAGGGCTTCTCGGGGAGCTGTTTTTT. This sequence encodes CASSQGLLGELFF.

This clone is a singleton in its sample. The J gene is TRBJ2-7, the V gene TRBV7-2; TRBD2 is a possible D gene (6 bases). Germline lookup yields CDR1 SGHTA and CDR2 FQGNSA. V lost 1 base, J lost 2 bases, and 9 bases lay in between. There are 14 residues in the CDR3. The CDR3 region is CASSLGRETYEQYF. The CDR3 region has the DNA TGTGCCAGCAGCTTAGGCCGGGAGACCTACGAGCAGTACTTC.

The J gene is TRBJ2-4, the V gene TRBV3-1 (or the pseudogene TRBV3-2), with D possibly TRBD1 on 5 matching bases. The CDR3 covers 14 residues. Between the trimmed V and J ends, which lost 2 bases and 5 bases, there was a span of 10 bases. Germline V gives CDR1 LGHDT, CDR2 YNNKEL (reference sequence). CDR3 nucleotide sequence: TGTGCCAGCAGCCAAAAACTGACAGAAAACATTCAGTACTTC. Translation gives CASSQKLTENIQYF.

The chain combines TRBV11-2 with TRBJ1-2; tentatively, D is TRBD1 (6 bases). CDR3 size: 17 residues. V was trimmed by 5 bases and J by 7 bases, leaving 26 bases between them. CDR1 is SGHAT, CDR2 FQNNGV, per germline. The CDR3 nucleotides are TGTGCCAGCAGCCCAGCCTGGGGGGGCAGGGAAGTTCCTGGCTACACCTTC. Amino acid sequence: CASSPAWGGREVPGYTF.

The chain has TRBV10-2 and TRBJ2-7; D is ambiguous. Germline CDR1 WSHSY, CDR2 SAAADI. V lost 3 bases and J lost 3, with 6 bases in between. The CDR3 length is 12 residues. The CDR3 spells CASSDQVYEQYF. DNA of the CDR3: TGCGCCAGCAGTGATCAGGTCTACGAGCAGTACTTC.